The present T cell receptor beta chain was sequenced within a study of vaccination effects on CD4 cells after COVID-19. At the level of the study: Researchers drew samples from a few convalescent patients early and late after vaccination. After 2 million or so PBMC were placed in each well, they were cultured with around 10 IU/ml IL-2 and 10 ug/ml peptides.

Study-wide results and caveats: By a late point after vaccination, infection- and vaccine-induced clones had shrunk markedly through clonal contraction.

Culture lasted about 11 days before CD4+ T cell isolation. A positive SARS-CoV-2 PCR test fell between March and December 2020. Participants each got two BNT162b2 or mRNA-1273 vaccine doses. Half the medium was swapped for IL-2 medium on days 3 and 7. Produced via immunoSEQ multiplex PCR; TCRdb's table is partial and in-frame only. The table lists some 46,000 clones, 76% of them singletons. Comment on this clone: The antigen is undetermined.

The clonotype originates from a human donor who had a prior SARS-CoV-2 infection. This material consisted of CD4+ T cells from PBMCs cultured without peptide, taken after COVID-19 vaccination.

DNA of the CDR3: TGCAGTGCTAGTAAAACAGGGTTCAGGGACCCTGAAGCTTTCTTT. It is translated as CSASKTGFRDPEAFF. The chain joins TRBV20-1 to TRBJ1-1; D is possibly TRBD1 (6 bases). V dropped 3 bases and J dropped 6 bases, with 20 bases sitting between them. In germline, CDR1 is DFQATT, CDR2 SNEGSKA (reference sequence). This CDR3 is 15 amino acids long.